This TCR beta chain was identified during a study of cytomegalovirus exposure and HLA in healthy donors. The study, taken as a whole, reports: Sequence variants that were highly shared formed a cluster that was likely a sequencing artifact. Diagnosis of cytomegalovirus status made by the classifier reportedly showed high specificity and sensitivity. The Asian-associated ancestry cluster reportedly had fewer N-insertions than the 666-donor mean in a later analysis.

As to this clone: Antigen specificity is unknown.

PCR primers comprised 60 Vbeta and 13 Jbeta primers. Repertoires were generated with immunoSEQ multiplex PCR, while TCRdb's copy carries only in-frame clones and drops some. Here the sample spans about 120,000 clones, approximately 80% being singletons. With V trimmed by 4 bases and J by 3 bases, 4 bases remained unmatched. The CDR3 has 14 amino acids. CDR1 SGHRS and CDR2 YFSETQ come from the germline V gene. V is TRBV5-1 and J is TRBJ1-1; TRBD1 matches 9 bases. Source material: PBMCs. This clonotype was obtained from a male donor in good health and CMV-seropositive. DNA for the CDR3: TGCGCCAGCAGCAGCAGACAGGGGGACACTGAAGCTTTCTTT. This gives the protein CASSSRQGDTEAFF.